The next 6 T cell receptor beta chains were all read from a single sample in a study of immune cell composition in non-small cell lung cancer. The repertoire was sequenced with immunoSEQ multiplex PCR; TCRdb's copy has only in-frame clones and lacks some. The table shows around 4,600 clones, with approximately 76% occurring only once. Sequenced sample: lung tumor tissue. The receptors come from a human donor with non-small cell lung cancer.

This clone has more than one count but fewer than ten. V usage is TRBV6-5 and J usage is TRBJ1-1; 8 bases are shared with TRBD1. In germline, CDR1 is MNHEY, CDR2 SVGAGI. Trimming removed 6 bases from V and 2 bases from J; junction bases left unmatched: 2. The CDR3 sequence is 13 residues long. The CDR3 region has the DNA TGTGCCAGCAGCGGACAGGGTAACACTGAAGCTTTCTTT. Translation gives CASSGQGNTEAFF.

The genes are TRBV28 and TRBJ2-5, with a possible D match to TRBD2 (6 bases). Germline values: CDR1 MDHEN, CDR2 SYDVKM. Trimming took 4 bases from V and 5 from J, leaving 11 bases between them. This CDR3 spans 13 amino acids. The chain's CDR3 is CASSSMGRETQYF. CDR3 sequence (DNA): TGTGCCAGCAGTTCGATGGGGAGGGAGACCCAGTACTTC.

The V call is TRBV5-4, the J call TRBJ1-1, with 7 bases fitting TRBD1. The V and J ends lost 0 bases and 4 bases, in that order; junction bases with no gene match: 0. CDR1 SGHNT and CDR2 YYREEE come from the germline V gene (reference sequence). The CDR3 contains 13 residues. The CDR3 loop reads CASSLDRGTEAFF. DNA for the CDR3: TGTGCCAGCAGCTTGGACAGGGGCACTGAAGCTTTCTTT.

CDR3 protein: CASSELQGSDTQYF. CDR3 coding DNA: TGTGCCAGCAGCGAATTACAGGGTTCAGATACGCAGTATTTT. The chain combines TRBV4-2 with TRBJ2-3; D may be TRBD1 (6 bases). V lost 5 bases, J lost 4 bases, and 13 bases lay in between. The V gene's germline CDR1 is LGHNA and CDR2 YNFKEQ. The CDR3 has 14 amino acids.

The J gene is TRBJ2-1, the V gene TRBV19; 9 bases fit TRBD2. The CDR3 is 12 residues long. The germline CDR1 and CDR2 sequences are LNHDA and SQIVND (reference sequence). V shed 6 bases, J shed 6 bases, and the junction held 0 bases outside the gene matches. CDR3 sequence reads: CASRGLANEQFF. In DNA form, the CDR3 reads TGTGCCAGTAGGGGACTAGCCAATGAGCAGTTCTTC.

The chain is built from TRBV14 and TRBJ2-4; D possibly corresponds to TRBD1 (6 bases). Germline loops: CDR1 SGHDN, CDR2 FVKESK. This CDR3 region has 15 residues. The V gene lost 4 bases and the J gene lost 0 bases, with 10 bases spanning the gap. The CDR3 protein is CASSPDSLAKNIQYF. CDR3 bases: TGTGCCAGCAGCCCGGACAGTTTAGCCAAAAACATTCAGTACTTC. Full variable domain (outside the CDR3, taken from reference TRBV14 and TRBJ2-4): EAGVTQFPSHSVIEKGQTVTLRCDPISGHDNLYWYRRVMGKEIKFLLHFVKESKQDESGMPNNRFLAERTGGTYSTLKVQPAELEDSGVYFCASSPDSLAKNIQYFGAGTRLSVL.